These 8 T cell receptor beta chains came from one sample sequenced in a study of blood T cell repertoires in COVID-19. TCRdb keeps only in-frame clones here, not all; method: immunoSEQ multiplex PCR. This sample has some 350,000 clones; approximately 82% occur once, and the top ten carry approximately 3.1%. Sequencing used peripheral blood. These receptors originate from a man aged 30 to 39 with active or convalescent COVID-19.

The chain joins TRBV15 to TRBJ2-1; 10 nucleotides align to TRBD2. V lost 5 bases and J lost 7; bases outside the gene matches: 17. Germline V gene sequence: CDR1 LNHNV, CDR2 YYDKDF (reference sequence). The length of the CDR3 is 18 residues. CDR3 DNA sequence: TGTGCCACCAGCTGGGGGATATCGAGCGGGAGGGCCAGGAATGAGCAGTTCTTC. Translated, it gives CATSWGISSGRARNEQFF.

This clone was observed a few times. The rearrangement uses TRBV19 and TRBJ1-5; the match to TRBD1 covers 7 bases. The germline V gene encodes CDR1 LNHDA and CDR2 SQIVND (reference sequence). Trimming took 8 bases from V and 5 from J; bases not matched to a gene: 12. The CDR3 spans 15 residues. CDR3 bases: TGTGCCAGTGATACAGGGGAAGGGTGGGATCAGCCCCAGCATTTT. Translation gives CASDTGEGWDQPQHF.

This clone was observed a handful of times. This chain joins TRBV7-9 and TRBJ1-6; no clear D. Trimming took off 7 bases at V and 4 bases at J, with 14 bases between the two ends. This CDR3 is 15 amino acids long. CDR1 is SEHNR and CDR2 is FQNEAQ in the germline V gene (reference sequence). In DNA, the CDR3 is TGTGCCAGCACTGAGGGAGCCCTATATAATTCACCCCTCCACTTT. Amino acid sequence: CASTEGALYNSPLHF. Based on the CDR3 plus reference TRBV7-9 and TRBJ1-6, the full variable domain is DTGVSQNPRHKITKRGQNVTFRCDPISEHNRLYWYRQTLGQGPEFLTYFQNEAQLEKSRLLSDRFSAERPKGSFSTLEIQRTEQGDSAMYLCASTEGALYNSPLHFGNGTRLTVT.

The chain links TRBV7-2 to TRBJ2-7; TRBD2 aligns across 9 bases. Germline V CDR1 and CDR2: SGHTA, FQGNSA. J gave up 0 bases and V 3 bases, and 6 bases lay outside the gene matches. CDR3 length equals 16 residues. As DNA, the CDR3 is TGTGCCAGCAGCTTGGGCGGGGGGGCGAGCTCCTACGAGCAGTACTTC. As protein: CASSLGGGASSYEQYF.

This chain joins TRBV6-2 or TRBV6-3 and TRBJ1-1; 10 bases map to TRBD1. Germline CDR1 and CDR2: MNHEY and SVGEGT. The CDR3 covers 12 residues. V gave up 5 bases and J gave up 8 bases; unmatched junction bases: 2. CDR3 residues: CASSDRGLEAFF. The DNA for the CDR3 is TGTGCCAGCAGTGACAGGGGGCTAGAAGCTTTCTTT.

This chain links TRBV24-1 with TRBJ2-1; 10 bases map to TRBD1. Losses at the gene ends were 4 bases for V and 7 bases for J; bases not matched to a gene: 9. CDR1 and CDR2 (germline): KGHDR, SFDVKD. The CDR3 is 16 residues long. The CDR3 region is CATSEITGTGVNEQFF. The CDR3 DNA sequence: TGTGCCACCAGTGAAATTACCGGGACAGGGGTGAATGAGCAGTTCTTC.

The chain employs TRBV13 and TRBJ2-7, with 9 bases fitting TRBD1. The CDR3 is 17 amino acids. Germline V lookup: CDR1 PRHDT, CDR2 FYEKMQ (reference sequence). The junction had 13 bases not matched to a gene; V was cut back by 5 bases and J by 2 bases. Here the CDR3 DNA reads TGTGCCAGCAGCCCTCCTTCGACAGGGGGTATGACCTACGAGCAGTACTTC. Translated, it gives CASSPPSTGGMTYEQYF.

The chain is built from TRBV6-1 and TRBJ1-3, with 7 bases fitting TRBD1. Germline CDR1 is MNHNS and CDR2 is SASEGT. The CDR3 extends over 16 amino acids. V shed 1 base and J 2 bases; nucleotides not matched to a gene: 5. CDR3 protein: CASSEVSGGTGNTIYF. The CDR3 nucleotides are TGTGCCAGCAGTGAAGTCTCAGGGGGTACTGGAAACACCATATATTTT.